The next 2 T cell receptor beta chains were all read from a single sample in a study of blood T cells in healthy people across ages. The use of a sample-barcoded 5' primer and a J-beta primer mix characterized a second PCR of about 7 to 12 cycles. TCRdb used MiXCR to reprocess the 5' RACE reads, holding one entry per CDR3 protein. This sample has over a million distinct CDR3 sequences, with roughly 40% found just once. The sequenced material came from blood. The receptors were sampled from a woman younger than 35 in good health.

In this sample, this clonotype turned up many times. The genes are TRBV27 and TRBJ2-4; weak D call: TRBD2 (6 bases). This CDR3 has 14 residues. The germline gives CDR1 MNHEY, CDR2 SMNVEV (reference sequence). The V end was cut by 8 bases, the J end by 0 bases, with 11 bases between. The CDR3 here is CASSPGLAKNIQYF. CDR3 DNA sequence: TGTGCCAGCTCACCGGGACTAGCCAAAAACATTCAGTACTTC.

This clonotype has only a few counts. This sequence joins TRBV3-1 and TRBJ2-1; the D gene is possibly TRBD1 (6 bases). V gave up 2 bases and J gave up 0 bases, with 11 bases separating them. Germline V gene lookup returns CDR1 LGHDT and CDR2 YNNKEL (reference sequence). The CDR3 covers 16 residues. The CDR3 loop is CASSQPGHNSYNEQFF. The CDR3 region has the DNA TGTGCCAGCAGCCAACCGGGACACAACTCCTACAATGAGCAGTTCTTC.